Here is one T cell receptor beta chain with its context. The record originates from a study of blood T cell repertoires in COVID-19. The wider study: Spain, Italy and the United States supplied samples that represented acute and convalescent COVID-19.

The CDR3 length is 15 residues. Germline trimming cut 0 bases from V and 4 bases from J; bases unmatched to any gene: 5. Germline-derived CDR1 and CDR2 are MNHEY and SVGAGI. Authors' processing steps: How many nucleated cells were present was estimated from reference gene primer amplification. Profiled with immunoSEQ multiplex PCR; TCRdb holds only in-frame clones, not every one. V and J calls and clone size are those listed in that table; D and trimming were worked out from the DNA. The table records 70,000 to 85,000 clones, approximately 89% of them present only once. The source material was peripheral blood. The origin of this receptor is a woman aged 55-75 years with acute or convalescent COVID-19. V and J are TRBV6-5 and TRBJ1-1, with 7 bases lining up with TRBD1. In DNA, the CDR3 is TGTGCCAGCAGTTACTCCTACAGGGGCGGCACTGAAGCTTTCTTT. Translation gives CASSYSYRGGTEAFF.